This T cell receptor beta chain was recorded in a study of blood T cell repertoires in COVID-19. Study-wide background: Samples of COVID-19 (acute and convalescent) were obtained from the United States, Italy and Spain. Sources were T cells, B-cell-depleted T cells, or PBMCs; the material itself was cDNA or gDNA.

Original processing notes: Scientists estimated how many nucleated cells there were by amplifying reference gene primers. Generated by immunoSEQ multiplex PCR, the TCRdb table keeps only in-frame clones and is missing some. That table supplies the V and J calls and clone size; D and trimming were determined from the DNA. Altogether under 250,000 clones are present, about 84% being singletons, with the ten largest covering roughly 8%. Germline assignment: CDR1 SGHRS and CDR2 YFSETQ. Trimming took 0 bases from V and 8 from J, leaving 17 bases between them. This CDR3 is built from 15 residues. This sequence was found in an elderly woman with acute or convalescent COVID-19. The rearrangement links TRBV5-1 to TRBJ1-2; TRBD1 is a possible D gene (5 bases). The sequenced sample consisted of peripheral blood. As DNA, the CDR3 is TGCGCCAGCAGCTTGGGGACAAGGGATTCCGAGGGCTACACCTTC. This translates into CASSLGTRDSEGYTF.